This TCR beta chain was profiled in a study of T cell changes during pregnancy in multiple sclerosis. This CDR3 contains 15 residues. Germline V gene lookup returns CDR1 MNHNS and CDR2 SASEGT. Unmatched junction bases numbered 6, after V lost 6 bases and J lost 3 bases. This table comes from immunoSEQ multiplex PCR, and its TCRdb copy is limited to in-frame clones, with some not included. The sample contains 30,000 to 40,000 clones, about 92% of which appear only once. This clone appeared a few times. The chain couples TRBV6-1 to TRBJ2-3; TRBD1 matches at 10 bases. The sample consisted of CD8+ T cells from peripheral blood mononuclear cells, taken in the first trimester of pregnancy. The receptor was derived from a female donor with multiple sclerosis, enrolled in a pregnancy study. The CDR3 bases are TGTGCCAGCAGGGCGGGGACAGGGGAAACAGATACGCAGTATTTT. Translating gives CASRAGTGETDTQYF.